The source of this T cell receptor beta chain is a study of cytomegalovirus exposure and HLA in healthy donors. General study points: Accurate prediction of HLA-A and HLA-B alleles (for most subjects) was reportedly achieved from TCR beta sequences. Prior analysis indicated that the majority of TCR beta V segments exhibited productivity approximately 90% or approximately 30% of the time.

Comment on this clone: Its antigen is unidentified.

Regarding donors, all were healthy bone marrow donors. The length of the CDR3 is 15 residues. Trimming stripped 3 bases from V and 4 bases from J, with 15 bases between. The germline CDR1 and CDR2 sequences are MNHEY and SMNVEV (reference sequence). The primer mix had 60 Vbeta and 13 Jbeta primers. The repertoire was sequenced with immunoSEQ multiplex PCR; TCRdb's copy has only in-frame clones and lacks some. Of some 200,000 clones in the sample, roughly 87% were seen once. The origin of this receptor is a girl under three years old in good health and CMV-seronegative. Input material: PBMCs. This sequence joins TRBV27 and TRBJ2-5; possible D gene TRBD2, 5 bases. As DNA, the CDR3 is TGTGCCAGCAGTTTTTTTCGTACGAGCGGAGAGACCCAGTACTTC. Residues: CASSFFRTSGETQYF.